The clone carrying this T cell receptor (beta chain) was seen once. Primers included in the PCR were 60 Vbeta and 13 Jbeta primers. Data came from immunoSEQ multiplex PCR; TCRdb stores just in-frame clones and leaves some out. The sample consists of 55,000 to 85,000 clones, 70% to 90% of them appearing once. The data stem from a study of cytomegalovirus exposure and HLA in healthy donors. CDR1 and CDR2 from the germline V gene are SNHLY and FYNNEI. The J segment lost 6 bases and the V segment lost 9 bases, leaving 5 bases of the junction unmatched. CDR3 size: 14 residues. Sequencing was done on a sample of PBMCs. The clonotype originates from a woman aged 25-40 years in good health and CMV-seronegative. The V and J genes are TRBV2 and TRBJ2-2, with 12 bases fitting TRBD2. The CDR3, as DNA: TGTGCCAGGTCTACTAGCGGGAGGTCCGGGGAGCTGTTTTTT. As protein: CARSTSGRSGELFF.